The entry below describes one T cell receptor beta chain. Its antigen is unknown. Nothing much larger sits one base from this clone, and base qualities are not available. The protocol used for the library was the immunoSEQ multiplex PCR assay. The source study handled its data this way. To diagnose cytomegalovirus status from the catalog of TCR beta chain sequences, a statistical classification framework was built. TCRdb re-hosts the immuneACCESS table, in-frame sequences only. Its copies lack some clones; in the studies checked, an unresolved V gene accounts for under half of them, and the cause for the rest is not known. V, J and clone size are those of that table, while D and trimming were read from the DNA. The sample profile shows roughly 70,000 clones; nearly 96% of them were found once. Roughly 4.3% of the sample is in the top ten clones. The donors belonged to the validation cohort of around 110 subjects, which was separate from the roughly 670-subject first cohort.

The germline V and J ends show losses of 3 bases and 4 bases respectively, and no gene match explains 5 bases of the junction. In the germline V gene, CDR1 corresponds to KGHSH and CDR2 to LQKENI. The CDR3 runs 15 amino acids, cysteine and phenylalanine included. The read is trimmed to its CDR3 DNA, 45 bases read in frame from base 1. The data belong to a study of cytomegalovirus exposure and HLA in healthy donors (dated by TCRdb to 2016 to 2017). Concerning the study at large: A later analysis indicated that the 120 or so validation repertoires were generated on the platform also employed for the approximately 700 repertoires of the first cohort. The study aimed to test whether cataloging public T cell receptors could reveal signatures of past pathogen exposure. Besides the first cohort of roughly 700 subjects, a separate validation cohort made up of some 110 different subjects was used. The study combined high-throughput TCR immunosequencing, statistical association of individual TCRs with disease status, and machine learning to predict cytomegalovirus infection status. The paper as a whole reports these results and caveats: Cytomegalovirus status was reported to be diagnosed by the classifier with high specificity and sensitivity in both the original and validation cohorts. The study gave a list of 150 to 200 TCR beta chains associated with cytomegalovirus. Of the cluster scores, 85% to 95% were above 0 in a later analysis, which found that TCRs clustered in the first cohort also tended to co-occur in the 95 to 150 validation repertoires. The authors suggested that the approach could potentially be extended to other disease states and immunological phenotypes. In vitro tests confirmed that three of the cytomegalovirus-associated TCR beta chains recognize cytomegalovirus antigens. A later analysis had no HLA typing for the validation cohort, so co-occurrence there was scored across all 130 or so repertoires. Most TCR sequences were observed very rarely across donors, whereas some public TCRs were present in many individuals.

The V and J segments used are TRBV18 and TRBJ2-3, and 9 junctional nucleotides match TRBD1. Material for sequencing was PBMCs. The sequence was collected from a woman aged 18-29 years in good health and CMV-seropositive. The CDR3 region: CASSPTGGAADTQYF. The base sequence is TGTGCCAGCTCACCCACAGGGGGCGCCGCAGATACGCAGTATTTT.